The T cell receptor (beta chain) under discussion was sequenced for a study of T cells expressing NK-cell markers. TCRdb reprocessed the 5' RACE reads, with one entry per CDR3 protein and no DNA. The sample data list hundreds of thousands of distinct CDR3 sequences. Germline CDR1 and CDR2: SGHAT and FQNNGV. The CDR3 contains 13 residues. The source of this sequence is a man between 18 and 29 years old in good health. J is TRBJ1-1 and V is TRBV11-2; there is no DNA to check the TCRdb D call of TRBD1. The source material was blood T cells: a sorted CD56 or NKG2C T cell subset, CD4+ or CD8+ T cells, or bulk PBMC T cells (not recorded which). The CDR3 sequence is CASSPGWGWEAFF. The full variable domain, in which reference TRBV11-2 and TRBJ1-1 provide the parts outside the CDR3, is EAGVAQSPRYKIIEKRQSVAFWCNPISGHATLYWYQQILGQGPKLLIQFQNNGVVDDSQLPKDRFSAERLKGVDSTLKIQPAKLEDSAVYLCASSPGWGWEAFFGQGTRLTVV.